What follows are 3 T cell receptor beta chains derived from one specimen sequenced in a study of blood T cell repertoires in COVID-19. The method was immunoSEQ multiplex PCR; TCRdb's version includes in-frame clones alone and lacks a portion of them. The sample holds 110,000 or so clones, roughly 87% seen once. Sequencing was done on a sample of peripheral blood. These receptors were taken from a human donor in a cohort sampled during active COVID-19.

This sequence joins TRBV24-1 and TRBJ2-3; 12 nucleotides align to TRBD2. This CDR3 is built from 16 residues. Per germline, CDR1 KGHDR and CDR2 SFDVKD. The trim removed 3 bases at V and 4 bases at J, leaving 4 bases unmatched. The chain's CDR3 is CATSDARLAGADTQYF. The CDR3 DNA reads TGTGCCACCAGTGATGCCAGACTAGCGGGGGCAGATACGCAGTATTTT.

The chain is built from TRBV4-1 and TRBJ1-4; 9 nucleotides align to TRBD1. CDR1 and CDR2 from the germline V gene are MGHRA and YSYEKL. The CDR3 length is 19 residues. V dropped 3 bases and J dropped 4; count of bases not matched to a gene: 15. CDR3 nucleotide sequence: TGCGCCAGCAGCCAGGCCAGGGGACAGGGACTTATTGGTAATGAAAAACTGTTTTTT. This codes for CASSQARGQGLIGNEKLFF.

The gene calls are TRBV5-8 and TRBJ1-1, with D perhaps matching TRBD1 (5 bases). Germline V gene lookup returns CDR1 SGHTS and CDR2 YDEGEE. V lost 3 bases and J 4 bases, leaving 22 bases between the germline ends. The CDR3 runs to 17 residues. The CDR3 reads CASSSWLRAVSRTEAFF. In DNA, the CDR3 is TGTGCCAGCAGCTCATGGCTCAGGGCAGTATCTCGCACTGAAGCTTTCTTT.